One sample yielded the 5 T cell receptor beta chains listed below, sequenced in a study of T cells expressing NK-cell markers. TCRdb reprocessed the 5' RACE reads and keeps a single row for each CDR3 protein, giving no DNA. This listing includes 350,000 to 400,000 distinct CDR3 sequences. The sequencing sample was made of blood T cells: a sorted CD56 or NKG2C T cell subset, CD4+ or CD8+ T cells, or bulk PBMC T cells (not recorded which). These TCRs come from a woman in her fifties or sixties in good health.

The CDR3 spells CASSLTGATTKAFF. The chain is built from TRBV5-1 and TRBJ1-1; TCRdb indicates TRBD1, and absent DNA this call remains unverified. This CDR3 is built from 14 residues. Germline values: CDR1 SGHRS, CDR2 YFSETQ.

The CDR3 reads CASSLLAGRQETQYF. The chain couples TRBV12-3 or TRBV12-4 to TRBJ2-5; TCRdb reports TRBD2, a call that lacks DNA to check it against. This CDR3 contains 15 residues.

The chain joins TRBV3-1 to TRBJ2-2; without DNA, the TCRdb call of TRBD2 cannot be checked. The CDR3 is 15 residues long. CDR1 is LGHDT and CDR2 is YNNKEL in the germline V gene (reference sequence). The CDR3 region is CARGGREAFTGELFF.

This chain joins TRBV5-1 and TRBJ2-2. Germline CDR1 reads SGHRS; CDR2 reads YFSETQ. This CDR3 contains 15 residues. The CDR3 spells CARDGHGPNTGELFF.

The chain employs TRBV27 and TRBJ2-5; as DNA is missing, the TRBD2 call by TCRdb cannot be tested. This CDR3 has 17 amino acids. Germline V lookup: CDR1 MNHEY, CDR2 SMNVEV (reference sequence). CDR3 in amino acids: CASSLRGVGLVWETQYF.